The 20 T cell receptor beta chains reported below all come from one sample, sequenced in a study of T cells in Graves' hyperthyroidism and ophthalmopathy. Researchers amplified the TCR beta CDR3 regions from RNA transcripts. An initial round of RT-PCR targeting the TCR CDR3 relied on the HTBI primer set. TCRdb reprocessed the multiplex PCR reads via MiXCR and lists one record per CDR3 protein. The sample carries 250,000 to 300,000 distinct CDR3 sequences, about 13% recorded once. Material: blood. The receptor source for this set is a middle-aged woman with Graves' hyperthyroidism.

This clonotype came up many times. The genes are TRBV6-2 or TRBV6-3 and TRBJ1-2; the D gene is possibly TRBD1 (6 bases). With 6 bases removed from V and 10 bases from J, the gap between germline ends came to 12 bases. CDR1 is MNHEY, CDR2 SVGEGT, per germline. This CDR3 has 11 amino acids. The CDR3: CASSVGDIYTF. In DNA form, the CDR3 reads TGTGCCAGCAGCGTGGGGGACATCTACACCTTC.

This clonotype was observed many times. The V call is TRBV20-1, the J call TRBJ1-5; 7 bases agree with TRBD1. Trimming took 5 bases from V and 6 from J; bases not matched to a gene: 4. The germline gives CDR1 DFQATT, CDR2 SNEGSKA (reference sequence). This CDR3 region has 12 residues. The CDR3: CSAGTVAQPQHF. The CDR3 DNA sequence: TGCAGTGCTGGGACAGTAGCTCAGCCCCAGCATTTT.

This clonotype occurred many times. This chain uses TRBV2 with TRBJ2-1; 9 nucleotides line up with TRBD2. This CDR3 contains 14 residues. J was trimmed by 5 bases and V by 11 bases; bases with no gene match: 10. CDR1 SNHLY and CDR2 FYNNEI come from the germline V gene. The CDR3 coding sequence is TGTGCCGTCCTGACTAGCGGTCAAAACAATGAGCAGTTCTTC. Translation: CAVLTSGQNNEQFF.

This clonotype was detected ten times or more. V is TRBV10-3 and J is TRBJ1-1; D is unresolved. CDR1 is ENHRY, CDR2 SYGVKD, per germline. CDR3 length: 18 residues. V was pared by 0 bases and J by 1 base, with 18 bases between. The CDR3 loop is CAISESGRLKPANTEAFF. In DNA form, the CDR3 reads TGTGCCATCAGTGAGTCGGGTCGGTTAAAGCCCGCGAACACTGAAGCTTTCTTT.

This clonotype was seen ten or more times. The V call is TRBV28, the J call TRBJ2-3; a weak D match, TRBD2 (5 bases). Germline-derived CDR1 and CDR2 are MDHEN and SYDVKM. Trimming removed 4 bases at V and 0 bases at J, with 17 bases between. This CDR3 has 17 amino acids. The CDR3 nucleotides read TGTGCCAGCAGTTCTCTAGAGGGTAAATCTAGCACAGATACGCAGTATTTT. Protein: CASSSLEGKSSTDTQYF. The variable domain in full, with the rest retrieved from reference TRBV28 and TRBJ2-3, is DVKVTQSSRYLVKRTGEKVFLECVQDMDHENMFWYRQDPGLGLRLIYFSYDVKMKEKGDIPEGYSVSREKKERFSLILESASTNQTSMYLCASSSLEGKSSTDTQYFGPGTRLTVL.

The rearrangement joins TRBV7-2 to TRBJ2-3; D gene ambiguous. The germline gives CDR1 SGHTA, CDR2 FQGNSA. The CDR3 spans 13 residues. The V end lost 2 bases, the J end lost 2 bases, and 5 bases lay between the germline ends. The CDR3 region has the DNA TGTGCCAGCAGCTTAATAACCACAGATACGCAGTATTTT. Its translation is CASSLITTDTQYF.

This clonotype was recorded at least ten times. This rearrangement joins TRBV12-3 or TRBV12-4 to TRBJ2-3; D gene unclear. Trimming stripped 3 bases from V and 5 bases from J, with 6 bases between. The CDR3 has 12 residues. The CDR3 coding sequence is TGTGCCAGCAGTTTTAGTAGAGATACGCAGTATTTT. Protein: CASSFSRDTQYF.

This clonotype was detected ten times or more. The genes are TRBV11-1 and TRBJ2-7; the match to TRBD2 covers 8 bases. V trimming: 2 bases; J trimming: 0 bases; junction bases outside the gene matches: 3. The CDR3 sequence is 15 residues long. Per the germline V gene, CDR1 is SGHAT and CDR2 is FQDESV (reference sequence). The CDR3 nucleotides read TGTGCCAGCAGCTTAAAAGCGGGGGACTCCTACGAGCAGTACTTC. Translating gives CASSLKAGDSYEQYF.

The rearrangement uses TRBV20-1 and TRBJ1-6; no firm D call. The V end lost 5 bases, the J end lost 16 bases, and 15 bases lay between the germline ends. This CDR3 has 11 amino acids. Germline-derived CDR1 and CDR2 are DFQATT and SNEGSKA (reference sequence). CDR3 region: CSALSRSLLHF. Here the CDR3 DNA reads TGCAGTGCTCTGTCCCGGAGCCTTCTCCACTTT.

This clonotype was picked up one time. The junction shows a germline mismatch at one end, possibly a read error. V and J are TRBV4-1 and TRBJ1-1, with D perhaps TRBD1 (5 bases). The germline CDR1 and CDR2 sequences are MGHRA and YSYEKL. The CDR3 has 12 amino acids. CDR3 protein: CASSRRGTEALF. The CDR3, as DNA: TGCGCCAGCAGCCGAAGGGGTACTGAAGCTCTCTTT.

Notes on this clonotype: A much larger clone differs from this one at a single base, so this may be a read error. The DNA for the CDR3 is TGCAGTGCTGGAGGCCCATCGGACTCCGGTCTGGGGCAGTACTTC. Residues: CSAGGPSDSGLGQYF. The V gene is TRBV20-1, the J gene TRBJ2-7; perhaps TRBD2 as D (5 bases). The CDR3 spans 15 residues. Per germline, CDR1 DFQATT and CDR2 SNEGSKA (reference sequence). V lost 5 bases and J lost 9, with 26 bases in between.

A few counts support this clonotype. The chain uses TRBV4-1 and TRBJ2-3; 10 bases fit TRBD2. The CDR3 runs 16 residues. Looked up from germline, CDR1 is MGHRA and CDR2 is YSYEKL. V dropped 5 bases and J dropped 3; count of bases not matched to a gene: 8. This CDR3 reads CASSGWTSGTTDTQYF. The CDR3 DNA reads TGCGCCAGCAGCGGATGGACTAGCGGAACAACAGATACGCAGTATTTT.

This clonotype was seen repeatedly, ten times or more. CDR3 residues: CSAGGGTDTQYF. The CDR3 DNA sequence: TGCAGTGCAGGGGGGGGAACAGATACGCAGTATTTT. The chain recombines TRBV20-1 with TRBJ2-3; tentatively, D is TRBD2 (7 bases). Trimming removed 6 bases at V and 3 bases at J, with 10 bases between. The CDR3 has 12 amino acids. CDR1 DFQATT and CDR2 SNEGSKA come from the germline V gene (reference sequence).

This clonotype was counted at least ten times. The V gene is TRBV2, the J gene TRBJ2-1, with D uncertain. Germline V gene sequence: CDR1 SNHLY, CDR2 FYNNEI. The V gene lost 6 bases and the J gene lost 6 bases, with 12 bases spanning the gap. CDR3 length equals 13 residues. The CDR3 loop reads CASRESISNEQFF. CDR3 DNA sequence: TGTGCCAGCAGGGAGTCTATTTCCAATGAGCAGTTCTTC. Using reference TRBV2 and TRBJ2-1 for the parts outside the CDR3, the full variable domain is EPEVTQTPSHQVTQMGQEVILRCVPISNHLYFYWYRQILGQKVEFLVSFYNNEISEKSEIFDDQFSVERPDGSNFTLKIRSTKLEDSAMYFCASRESISNEQFFGPGTRLTVL.

The genes are TRBV29-1 and TRBJ2-1; 7 nucleotides align to TRBD2. The germline V gene encodes CDR1 SQVTM and CDR2 ANQGSEA. The CDR3 totals 12 residues. The CDR3 DNA is TGCGGGGGGGTAACCTCCTACAATGAGCAGTTCTTC. This encodes CGGVTSYNEQFF.

The chain is built from TRBV5-5 and TRBJ2-3, with 8 bases that match TRBD2. The V segment lost 4 bases and the J segment 7 bases; nucleotides outside the gene matches: 5. The CDR3 contains 13 residues. Germline lookup yields CDR1 SGHKS and CDR2 YYEKEE (reference sequence). In DNA form, the CDR3 reads TGTGCCAGCAGCGGCGGGACTAGTAATACGCAGTATTTT. It translates to CASSGGTSNTQYF.

On this clonotype: This could be a read error, since a much larger clone is one nucleotide away. V gene TRBV15 combines with J gene TRBJ1-2; no firm D call. Germline V gene lookup returns CDR1 LNHNV and CDR2 YYDKDF (reference sequence). CDR3 length: 12 amino acids. Trimming took off 0 bases at V and 10 bases at J, with 9 bases between the two ends. The CDR3 region is CATSRDSNDYTF. CDR3 nucleotide sequence: TGTGCCACCAGCAGAGATAGCAATGACTACACCTTC.

Ten or more counts support this clonotype. The CDR3 region is CASSSDVAGVWETQYF. In nucleotides, the CDR3 is TGTGCCAGCAGCTCAGACGTAGCGGGAGTTTGGGAGACCCAGTACTTC. The rearrangement joins TRBV7-8 to TRBJ2-5; 9 bases fit TRBD2. V was clipped by 4 bases and J by 5 bases; unmatched bases: 11. The germline V gene encodes CDR1 SGHVS and CDR2 FQNEAQ. This CDR3 spans 16 amino acids. The variable domain in full, with the rest retrieved from reference TRBV7-8 and TRBJ2-5, is GAGVSQSPRYKVAKRGQDVALRCDPISGHVSLFWYQQALGQGPEFLTYFQNEAQLDKSGLPSDRFFAERPEGSVSTLKIQRTQQEDSAVYLCASSSDVAGVWETQYFGPGTRLLVL.

CDR3 nucleotide sequence: TGTGCCAGCTCGCATATCACCGGGACAGGGGGTCAAGAGACCCAGTACTTC. Encoded protein: CASSHITGTGGQETQYF. The J gene is TRBJ2-5, the V gene TRBV18; 11 bases match TRBD1. V shed 6 bases, J shed 2 bases, and the junction held 11 bases outside the gene matches. In germline, CDR1 is KGHSH, CDR2 LQKENI. This CDR3 spans 17 amino acids.

This clonotype has ten or more counts. The rearrangement links TRBV12-3 or TRBV12-4 to TRBJ1-1; the D is unclear. The V and J ends lost 1 base and 4 bases respectively, with 4 bases between them. The CDR3 totals 12 residues. The CDR3 nucleotides read TGTGCCAGCAGTTTAGAACGCACTGAAGCTTTCTTT. Amino acid sequence: CASSLERTEAFF.